This TCR beta chain is drawn from a study of cytotoxic CD8 clonotypes in ibrutinib-treated CLL. This clone is categorized as large. Data came from immunoSEQ multiplex PCR; TCRdb stores just in-frame clones and leaves some out. The table records over 95,000 clones, 55% to 75% of them present only once. Germline lookup yields CDR1 LGHNA and CDR2 YNFKEQ. Trimming pared 3 bases from V and 1 base from J, leaving 12 bases between. The CDR3 has 15 residues. The material was PBMCs, obtained after 24 months of ibrutinib treatment. This TCR derives from a human donor with chronic lymphocytic leukemia. This chain joins TRBV4-2 and TRBJ1-2, with D tentatively TRBD1 (6 bases). The CDR3 spells CASSQWTEDNYGYTF. CDR3 in DNA: TGTGCCAGCAGCCAGTGGACAGAGGATAACTATGGCTACACCTTC.